One sample yielded the 28 T cell receptor beta chains listed below, sequenced in a study of cytomegalovirus exposure and HLA in healthy donors. PCR amplification relied on 60 Vbeta primers (plus 13 Jbeta primers). The table came from immunoSEQ multiplex PCR; TCRdb's copy has only in-frame clones and leaves some out. The sample includes about 98,000 clones, less than 85% seen only once; the top ten take around 2%. Sequenced input: PBMCs. Receptor source: a male donor in good health and CMV-seronegative.

This rearrangement joins TRBV18 to TRBJ2-7; TRBD2 matches 7 bases. V was clipped by 3 bases and J by 2 bases; unmatched bases: 4. Germline V gene data show CDR1 as KGHSH and CDR2 as LQKENI. The length of the CDR3 is 14 residues. CDR3: CASSPRDYPYEQYF. The CDR3 DNA is TGTGCCAGCTCACCCAGGGACTACCCCTACGAGCAGTACTTC.

The chain uses TRBV19 and TRBJ1-2; 11 bases match TRBD1. Trimming cost V 2 bases and J 8 bases; bases outside gene matches: 10. This CDR3 has 16 amino acids. CDR1 and CDR2 (germline): LNHDA, SQIVND (reference sequence). The CDR3 loop is CASSISPGTGGRGYTF. CDR3 coding DNA: TGTGCCAGTAGTATATCCCCCGGGACAGGGGGACGCGGCTACACCTTC.

This rearrangement joins TRBV10-3 to TRBJ2-7, with a tentative D call TRBD1 (8 bases). The CDR3 totals 15 residues. From germline, CDR1 is ENHRY and CDR2 SYGVKD. Trimming shortened V by 2 bases and J by 2 bases, and 13 bases separated the two germline ends. CDR3 protein: CAISEGQGGPYEQYF. DNA of the CDR3: TGTGCCATCAGTGAGGGACAGGGAGGGCCCTACGAGCAGTACTTC.

This clone has just one count. V usage is TRBV10-3 and J usage is TRBJ2-1, with D perhaps matching TRBD1 (6 bases). Germline V gene sequence: CDR1 ENHRY, CDR2 SYGVKD. With 2 bases removed from V and 8 bases from J, the gap between germline ends came to 13 bases. The CDR3 contains 14 residues. DNA for the CDR3: TGTGCCATCAGTGAGCCACAGGGTGTTCATGAGCAGTTCTTC. This gives the protein CAISEPQGVHEQFF.

The gene calls are TRBV5-4 and TRBJ1-2; possible D gene TRBD1, 5 bases. Germline V lookup: CDR1 SGHNT, CDR2 YYREEE (reference sequence). The CDR3 consists of 15 residues. Trimming took 5 bases from V and 5 from J, leaving 19 bases between them. The CDR3 DNA is TGTGCCAGCAGGTCACTTCAAGGGGCGGCGTATGGCTACACCTTC. Amino acids: CASRSLQGAAYGYTF.

The gene calls are TRBV7-6 and TRBJ2-2; 11 bases align to TRBD2. Germline CDR1 SGHVS, CDR2 FNYEAQ. The CDR3 runs to 17 residues. With 3 bases clipped from V and 4 bases from J, the junction kept 7 bases outside the gene matches. CDR3 loop: CASSFIAGGPSTGELFF. The CDR3 DNA is TGTGCCAGCAGCTTCATAGCGGGAGGGCCGAGCACCGGGGAGCTGTTTTTT.

The rearrangement uses TRBV4-1 and TRBJ1-1; D possibly corresponds to TRBD1 (6 bases). Per the germline V gene, CDR1 is MGHRA and CDR2 is YSYEKL. The V end lost 3 bases, the J end lost 4 bases, and 15 bases lay between the germline ends. This CDR3 region has 15 residues. The CDR3 protein is CASSHLGGLGTEAFF. In DNA, the CDR3 is TGCGCCAGCAGCCACCTGGGGGGGCTTGGCACTGAAGCTTTCTTT.

The rearrangement uses TRBV5-6 and TRBJ2-5; TRBD2 aligns across 12 bases. J gave up 5 bases and V 4 bases, and 15 bases lay outside the gene matches. The CDR3 has 18 residues. Germline V gene data show CDR1 as SGHDT and CDR2 as YYEEEE. The CDR3 region has the DNA TGTGCCAGCAGCGGGGGGGCCCTAGCGGGAGGGGTCGGGGAGACCCAGTACTTC. It translates to CASSGGALAGGVGETQYF.

The rearrangement uses TRBV5-1 and TRBJ2-1; 8 bases fit TRBD2. Per germline, CDR1 SGHRS and CDR2 YFSETQ. V lost 4 bases to trimming and J lost 9 bases; unmatched junction nucleotides: 9. CDR3 size: 14 residues. The CDR3: CASSPGLDYSEQFF. The CDR3 nucleotides read TGCGCCAGCAGCCCGGGACTAGATTATAGTGAGCAGTTCTTC.

This clone was counted only a few times. Written as DNA, the CDR3 is TGTGCCAGCAGCGAGAGCGGGGCGAACATTCAGTACTTC. As protein: CASSESGANIQYF. The V and J genes are TRBV9 and TRBJ2-4; 7 nucleotides agree with TRBD2. The V and J ends lost 3 bases and 7 bases, in that order; junction bases with no gene match: 4. Germline CDR1 reads SGDLS; CDR2 reads YYNGEE. The CDR3 is 13 residues long.

This clone was seen more than once but under ten times. The V and J genes are TRBV28 and TRBJ1-2; TRBD1 might be the D (5 bases). The CDR3 extends over 16 amino acids. Germline values: CDR1 MDHEN, CDR2 SYDVKM. V shed 6 bases and J shed 1 base, with 18 bases lying between them. The CDR3 DNA reads as TGTGCCAGCAGCGATAACTCGAGGGGACTTAACTATGGCTACACCTTC. Its protein product is CASSDNSRGLNYGYTF.

This clone came up a few times. The rearrangement uses TRBV28 and TRBJ2-7, with D possibly matching TRBD2 (5 bases). Trimming took 6 bases from V and 0 from J, leaving 9 bases between them. The length of the CDR3 is 13 residues. Germline V gene data show CDR1 as MDHEN and CDR2 as SYDVKM. CDR3 amino acids: CASRSRDSYEQYF. CDR3 in DNA: TGTGCCAGCAGGAGCCGGGACTCCTACGAGCAGTACTTC.

The chain has TRBV2 and TRBJ2-3; a possible D gene is TRBD1 (5 bases). The CDR3 consists of 12 residues. Trimming took 9 bases from V and 2 from J, leaving 9 bases between them. Germline V gene sequence: CDR1 SNHLY, CDR2 FYNNEI. The DNA for the CDR3 is TGTGCCAGTGCAGGGAACACAGATACGCAGTATTTT. Translating it yields CASAGNTDTQYF.

The chain combines TRBV5-4 with TRBJ2-1, with 7 bases aligning to TRBD2. V gave up 5 bases and J gave up 8 bases; unmatched junction bases: 4. This CDR3 is built from 12 residues. Germline V lookup: CDR1 SGHNT, CDR2 YYREEE (reference sequence). This CDR3 is CASRRREHEQFF. As DNA, the CDR3 is TGTGCCAGCAGGAGGCGGGAGCATGAGCAGTTCTTC.

This chain joins TRBV19 and TRBJ1-1, with 9 bases identical to TRBD1. The V and J ends lost 6 bases and 1 base, in that order; junction bases with no gene match: 3. The CDR3 consists of 14 residues. Germline lookup yields CDR1 LNHDA and CDR2 SQIVND (reference sequence). CDR3 sequence (DNA): TGTGCCAGTAGGGGGACAGGGAGGAACACTGAAGCTTTCTTT. This sequence encodes CASRGTGRNTEAFF.

This chain connects TRBV30 to TRBJ1-2, with D possibly being TRBD1 (5 bases). V was trimmed by 8 bases and J by 4 bases, leaving 20 bases between them. The CDR3 covers 14 residues. Germline V gene sequence: CDR1 GTSNPN, CDR2 SVGIG (reference sequence). The CDR3 DNA sequence: TGTGCCACGGGGAGGGCAGGGTTTGCCTATGGCTACACCTTC. It codes for CATGRAGFAYGYTF.

The chain uses TRBV19 and TRBJ1-1; D ambiguous. The CDR3 length is 16 residues. Trimming shortened V by 5 bases and J by 0 bases, and 16 bases separated the two germline ends. Germline V gene lookup returns CDR1 LNHDA and CDR2 SQIVND (reference sequence). CDR3 protein: CASSVVLGLLNTEAFF. In nucleotides, the CDR3 is TGTGCCAGTAGTGTAGTCTTGGGCCTTCTGAACACTGAAGCTTTCTTT. The full variable domain, rest sourced from reference TRBV19 and TRBJ1-1, is DGGITQSPKYLFRKEGQNVTLSCEQNLNHDAMYWYRQDPGQGLRLIYYSQIVNDFQKGDIAEGYSVSREKKESFPLTVTSAQKNPTAFYLCASSVVLGLLNTEAFFGQGTRLTVV.

The gene calls are TRBV9 and TRBJ2-7; D not resolved. Germline values: CDR1 SGDLS, CDR2 YYNGEE. Trimming pared 3 bases from V and 2 bases from J, leaving 18 bases between. CDR3 length: 16 residues. CDR3 sequence: CASSAPYLRFPYEQYF. The CDR3 bases are TGTGCCAGCAGCGCCCCGTACTTGCGTTTTCCCTACGAGCAGTACTTC.

The gene calls are TRBV7-3 and TRBJ2-1, with TRBD2 as a possible D gene (5 bases). Deletions cut 2 bases from V and 5 bases from J, with 10 bases between. Germline V lookup: CDR1 SGHTA, CDR2 FQGTGA. The CDR3 contains 14 residues. The CDR3 bases are TGTGCCAGCAGCTTAGCGGGTATTAACAATGAGCAGTTCTTC. This sequence encodes CASSLAGINNEQFF.

This clone was detected once. The rearrangement joins TRBV7-9 to TRBJ2-3, with 9 bases matching TRBD2. Germline assignment: CDR1 SEHNR and CDR2 FQNEAQ (reference sequence). V lost 4 bases and J lost 3; bases outside the gene matches: 2. The CDR3 consists of 14 residues. CDR3 in amino acids: CASSSSGKTDTQYF. CDR3 coding DNA: TGTGCCAGCAGCTCTAGCGGGAAGACAGATACGCAGTATTTT.

The table lists this clone with a few counts. The chain employs TRBV7-3 and TRBJ2-7; 7 bases agree with TRBD1. The J segment lost 6 bases and the V segment lost 5 bases, leaving 13 bases of the junction unmatched. Germline CDR1 SGHTA, CDR2 FQGTGA. The CDR3 runs 15 residues. This CDR3 is CASSLLRDPGGEQYF. The CDR3 coding sequence is TGTGCCAGCAGCCTCCTACGGGACCCAGGGGGCGAGCAGTACTTC.

The chain recombines TRBV4-2 with TRBJ2-7, with TRBD2 matching over 7 bases. This CDR3 spans 15 amino acids. Germline trimming cut 3 bases from V and 1 base from J; bases unmatched to any gene: 6. Germline lookup yields CDR1 LGHNA and CDR2 YNFKEQ. The CDR3 sequence: CASSQGRAASYEQYF. CDR3 sequence (DNA): TGTGCCAGCAGCCAGGGGAGGGCCGCGTCCTACGAGCAGTACTTC.

The chain joins TRBV2 to TRBJ2-1, with a possible D match to TRBD2 (6 bases). The CDR3 is 12 residues long. Germline V gives CDR1 SNHLY, CDR2 FYNNEI. Trimming removed 8 bases at V and 8 bases at J, with 13 bases between. CDR3 nucleotide sequence: TGTGCCAGCGGGGGGAGTGGAGATGAGCAGTTCTTC. Amino acid sequence: CASGGSGDEQFF. The variable domain in full, completed from reference TRBV2 and TRBJ2-1, reads EPEVTQTPSHQVTQMGQEVILRCVPISNHLYFYWYRQILGQKVEFLVSFYNNEISEKSEIFDDQFSVERPDGSNFTLKIRSTKLEDSAMYFCASGGSGDEQFFGPGTRLTVL.

The chain is built from TRBV4-1 and TRBJ2-2; 10 bases match TRBD2. The germline CDR1 and CDR2 sequences are MGHRA and YSYEKL. Trimming at V came to 3 bases and at J to 6 bases, leaving 4 bases not matched to a gene. This CDR3 has 15 residues. CDR3 in DNA: TGCGCCAGCAGCCAGAGCGGGAGGGCCCCCGGGGAGCTGTTTTTT. Protein sequence: CASSQSGRAPGELFF.

The V call is TRBV6-5, the J call TRBJ1-1; tentatively, D is TRBD1 (5 bases). The V gene's germline CDR1 is MNHEY and CDR2 SVGAGI. CDR3 length: 14 amino acids. The V and J ends lost 7 bases and 3 bases respectively, with 15 bases between them. In DNA form, the CDR3 reads TGTGCCAGCAAACCCGGGAGGGGCTACACTGAAGCTTTCTTT. Amino acids: CASKPGRGYTEAFF.

The count of this clone is one. The chain links TRBV19 to TRBJ2-1, with D uncertain. The CDR3 covers 15 residues. The V end lost 3 bases, the J end lost 0 bases, and 9 bases lay between the germline ends. Germline CDR1 LNHDA, CDR2 SQIVND (reference sequence). CDR3 protein: CASSIMALSYNEQFF. CDR3 nucleotide sequence: TGTGCCAGTAGTATCATGGCTCTCTCCTACAATGAGCAGTTCTTC. Full variable domain (remainder filled in from reference TRBV19 and TRBJ2-1): DGGITQSPKYLFRKEGQNVTLSCEQNLNHDAMYWYRQDPGQGLRLIYYSQIVNDFQKGDIAEGYSVSREKKESFPLTVTSAQKNPTAFYLCASSIMALSYNEQFFGPGTRLTVL.

This chain links TRBV4-2 with TRBJ2-5; TRBD1 might be the D (6 bases). The last part of the DNA fits TRBJ2-7 better; the J call may be wrong. Looked up from germline, CDR1 is LGHNA and CDR2 is YNFKEQ. This CDR3 comprises 15 residues. The CDR3 DNA reads TGTGCCAGCAGCCAAGTCAGACAGGAGATCCCCGAGCAGTACTTC. This codes for CASSQVRQEIPEQYF.

This clone showed up just a few times. The V call is TRBV29-1, the J call TRBJ2-1; 7 bases map to TRBD2. Germline trimming cut 3 bases from V and 4 bases from J; bases unmatched to any gene: 6. Germline loops: CDR1 SQVTM, CDR2 ANQGSEA. This CDR3 spans 14 amino acids. CDR3 DNA: TGCAGCGTTGATAGTCTAGCGGAATACAATGAGCAGTTCTTC. It translates to CSVDSLAEYNEQFF.